These T cell receptor beta chains were read from a single sample in a study of T cell responses to AZD1222 COVID-19 vaccine. Sequencing used immunoSEQ multiplex PCR; TCRdb keeps in-frame clones, though not all of them. In the table there are about 270,000 clones, 94% of which are singletons. Sequencing used peripheral blood, obtained 28 days after the second AZD1222 dose. These receptors came from an adult who received the AZD1222 COVID-19 vaccine. CDR3s include the opening cysteine and the closing phenylalanine or tryptophan. The order of the fields is J gene, clone size, V gene, D gene, CDR3 protein, CDR3 DNA. The D gene is left open where the match is weak. Clone size is not always given. Where it is, it says once, few, many or a class for expanded clones.

J: TRBJ2-7; size: NA; V: TRBV24-1; D: NA; CDR3: CATSDTRLGEQYF; DNA: TGTGCCACCAGTGATACCCGATTGGGCGAGCAGTACTTC
J: TRBJ1-5; size: NA; V: TRBV18; D: NA; CDR3: CASSVGGNQPQHF; DNA: TGTGCCAGCTCAGTGGGTGGCAATCAGCCCCAGCATTTT
J: TRBJ1-1; size: NA; V: TRBV29-1; D: NA; CDR3: CSVEGARSGLRTEAFF; DNA: TGCAGCGTTGAGGGTGCTCGCTCGGGGCTACGCACTGAAGCTTTCTTT
J: TRBJ2-7; size: once; V: TRBV28; D: TRBD2; CDR3: CASVRASGSYEQYF; DNA: TGTGCCAGCGTGAGGGCTAGCGGTTCCTACGAGCAGTACTTC
J: TRBJ2-7; size: NA; V: TRBV6-1; D: TRBD1; CDR3: CASSDLNRGLGEQYF; DNA: TGTGCCAGCAGTGACCTCAACAGGGGGCTAGGCGAGCAGTACTTC
J: TRBJ2-1; size: NA; V: TRBV18; D: TRBD2; CDR3: CASSQLAGYNEQFF; DNA: TGTGCCAGCTCACAACTAGCGGGCTACAATGAGCAGTTCTTC
J: TRBJ2-7; size: once; V: TRBV4-1; D: NA; CDR3: CASSLGHSSSYEQYF; DNA: TGCGCCAGCAGCCTGGGACACTCGAGCTCCTACGAGCAGTACTTC
J: TRBJ1-5; size: once; V: TRBV18; D: TRBD1; CDR3: CASSPAGGGGNQPQHF; DNA: TGTGCCAGCTCACCAGCAGGGGGCGGGGGCAATCAGCCCCAGCATTTT
J: TRBJ2-3; size: NA; V: TRBV4-3; D: TRBD2; CDR3: CASSPRQREGMVDTQYF; DNA: TGCGCCAGCAGCCCCCGCCAGCGGGAGGGCATGGTAGATACGCAGTATTTT
J: TRBJ2-7; size: NA; V: TRBV29-1; D: NA; CDR3: CSVTIGHEQYF; DNA: TGCAGCGTTACCATAGGCCACGAGCAGTACTTC
J: TRBJ1-4; size: NA; V: TRBV7-6; D: NA; CDR3: CASSSGTPVSSEKLFF; DNA: TGTGCCAGCAGCTCCGGGACGCCGGTGTCGAGTGAAAAACTGTTTTTT
J: TRBJ1-4; size: NA; V: TRBV2; D: NA; CDR3: CASRVTGRDEKLFF; DNA: TGTGCCAGCAGGGTCACAGGGAGGGACGAAAAACTGTTTTTT
J: TRBJ2-5; size: NA; V: TRBV5-1; D: NA; CDR3: CASSLVPSSSRYF; DNA: TGCGCCAGCAGCTTGGTCCCCTCAAGCAGTAGGTACTTC
J: TRBJ1-1; size: NA; V: TRBV5-4; D: NA; CDR3: CASSLTGVNTEAFF; DNA: TGTGCCAGCAGCCTGACAGGCGTGAACACTGAAGCTTTCTTT
J: TRBJ1-1; size: NA; V: TRBV7-3; D: TRBD1; CDR3: CASSAQGGAEAFF; DNA: TGTGCCAGCAGCGCACAGGGGGGAGCTGAAGCTTTCTTT
J: TRBJ2-2; size: NA; V: TRBV4-1; D: TRBD2; CDR3: CASSQTSGGELFF; DNA: TGCGCCAGCAGCCAAACTAGCGGGGGGGAGCTGTTTTTT
J: TRBJ1-3; size: NA; V: TRBV4-1; D: TRBD1; CDR3: CASSQGYTGAGNTIYF; DNA: TGCGCCAGCAGCCAAGGCTACACAGGGGCTGGAAACACCATATATTTT
J: TRBJ1-2; size: NA; V: TRBV6-1; D: NA; CDR3: CASSDRFGYTF; DNA: TGTGCCAGCAGTGACCGTTTTGGCTACACCTTC